This is a list of T cell receptor beta chains from one sample in a study of blood T cell repertoires in COVID-19. The protocol was immunoSEQ multiplex PCR, while the TCRdb copy is restricted to in-frame clones and leaves out a portion. The sample records some 88,000 clones, around 79% being singletons. Input material: peripheral blood. Source of these receptors: a human donor in a cohort sampled during active COVID-19. Both conserved end residues are part of each CDR3.

>TRBJ1-5|TRBV27
CASSLGRGDQPQHF
>TRBJ2-5|TRBV5-1
CASSLGPGTAQETQYF
>TRBJ2-7|TRBV5-8
CASSPTRISSYEQYF
>TRBJ1-5|TRBV19
CASRTRQGNQPQHF
>TRBJ1-5|TRBV7-2
CASSLESGVAQPQHF
>TRBJ1-6|TRBV4-1
CASSQTRQDEGAPLHF
>TRBJ2-2|TRBV11-3
CASSPGTGNTGELFF
>TRBJ2-1|TRBV3-1/TRBV3-2
CASSKPGTSGTNEQFF
>TRBJ2-1|TRBV9
CASSPQSGGSTEQFF
>TRBJ1-4|TRBV19
CASSISHGYNEKLFF
>TRBJ2-2|TRBV6-1
CASSDLGTGNTGELFF
>TRBJ1-2|TRBV7-9
CASSLGTGGIYGYTF
>TRBJ2-5|TRBV2
CASSPGTSGETQYF
>TRBJ1-5|TRBV25-1
CASAGAGATQPQHF
>TRBJ2-7|TRBV3-1/TRBV3-2
CASSQMRGAGQTYEQYF
>TRBJ2-4|TRBV14
CASSQEVRGSIQYF
>TRBJ1-5|TRBV30
CAWSVAGTGGVRQPQHF
>TRBJ1-1|TRBV10-3
CAIRDRDGNTEAFF
>TRBJ1-4|TRBV9
CASSVDQGAGNEKLFF
>TRBJ2-5|TRBV11-3
CASSLTSGQETQYF
>TRBJ2-7|TRBV4-1
CASSPQGGYYEQYF
>TRBJ2-7|TRBV5-1
CASRQSSAPVSNEQYF
>TRBJ2-7|TRBV27
CASGLGGTSGRAHEQYF
>TRBJ2-5|TRBV7-2
CASSFPGLAAGGTQYF
>TRBJ1-2|TRBV10-1
CASSESLGTGKPYGYTF